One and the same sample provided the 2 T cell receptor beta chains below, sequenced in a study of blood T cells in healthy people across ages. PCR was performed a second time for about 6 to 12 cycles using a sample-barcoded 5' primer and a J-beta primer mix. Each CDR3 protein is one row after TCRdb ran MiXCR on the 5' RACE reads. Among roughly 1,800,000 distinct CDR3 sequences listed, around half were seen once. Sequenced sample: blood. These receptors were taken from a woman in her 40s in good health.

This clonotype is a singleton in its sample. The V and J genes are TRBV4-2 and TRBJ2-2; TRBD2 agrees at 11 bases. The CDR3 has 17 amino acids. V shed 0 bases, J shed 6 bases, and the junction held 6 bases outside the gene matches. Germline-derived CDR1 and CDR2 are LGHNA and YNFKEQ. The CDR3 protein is CASSQELASGGPGELFF. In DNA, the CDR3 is TGTGCCAGCAGCCAAGAGTTGGCTAGCGGGGGGCCCGGGGAGCTGTTTTTT.

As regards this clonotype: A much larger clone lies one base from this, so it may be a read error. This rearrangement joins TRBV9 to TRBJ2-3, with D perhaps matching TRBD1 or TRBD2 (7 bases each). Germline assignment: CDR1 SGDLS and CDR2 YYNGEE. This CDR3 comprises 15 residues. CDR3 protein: CASSTSGDWTGTQYF. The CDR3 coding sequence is TGTGCCAGCTCCACGAGCGGGGATTGGACAGGTACGCAGTATTTT.